Each of the 22 T cell receptor beta chains below was sequenced from the same sample in a study of blood T cells in healthy people across ages (dated by TCRdb to 2013 to 2016). The library was prepared using 5' RACE. The sequencer was an Illumina HiSeq 2500. The second PCR ran for roughly 7 to 11 cycles and used a J-beta primer mix along with a sample-barcoded 5' primer. TCRdb took the public reads, trimmed them with fastp at Q25, ran MiXCR for clone calling and kept in-frame beta chains. Each CDR3 protein appears once, grouped with its most common genes and DNA. In all, the sample holds roughly 1.4 million distinct CDR3 sequences, and around 55% of those were seen once. The ten most abundant clones make up roughly 6.3% of the sample. Material for sequencing was blood. The receptor set was obtained from a man aged 18 to 29 in good health.

This clonotype appeared a few times. The gene calls are TRBV3-1 and TRBJ2-1, with TRBD2 matching 7 bases. The germline V gene encodes CDR1 LGHDT and CDR2 YNNKEL (reference sequence). CDR3 length: 13 residues. Trimming at V came to 4 bases and at J to 9 bases, leaving 6 bases not matched to a gene. The CDR3 DNA follows: TGTGCCAGCAGCCTCGCAGGGAGGGGTGAGCAGTTCTTC. Amino acids: CASSLAGRGEQFF.

The chain joins TRBV7-2 to TRBJ2-5; perhaps D is TRBD1 or TRBD2 (5 bases each). The end of the DNA aligns better with TRBJ2-7, so the J call may be wrong. This CDR3 spans 14 amino acids. CDR1 is SGHTA and CDR2 is FQGNSA in the germline V gene. CDR3 loop: CASSSTRGELEQYF. The CDR3 coding sequence is TGTGCCAGCAGCTCTACGAGGGGCGAACTCGAGCAGTACTTC.

This chain links TRBV11-2 with TRBJ1-1; weak D call: TRBD1 (5 bases). CDR1 and CDR2 from the germline V gene are SGHAT and FQNNGV. V was trimmed by 9 bases and J by 1 base, leaving 9 bases between them. This CDR3 has 12 residues. The CDR3 here is CARGGANTEAFF. For the CDR3, the DNA is TGTGCCAGGGGGGGAGCGAACACTGAAGCTTTCTTT.

The chain is built from TRBV7-9 and TRBJ2-4, with a possible D match to TRBD2 (5 bases). The J call is in doubt because the DNA end fits TRBJ2-5 better. Germline values: CDR1 SEHNR, CDR2 FQNEAQ (reference sequence). This CDR3 has 17 residues. The CDR3 sequence is CASSSGVVGTIQETQYF. The CDR3 DNA reads TGTGCCAGCAGCTCCGGGGTGGTGGGAACAATCCAAGAGACCCAGTACTTC.

This rearrangement joins TRBV20-1 to TRBJ1-6, with 11 bases fitting TRBD1. This CDR3 contains 18 residues. After removal of 2 bases from V and 0 bases from J, the junction contained 6 bases not matched to a gene. Germline values: CDR1 DFQATT, CDR2 SNEGSKA (reference sequence). This chain's CDR3 is CSARKTGTGGSYNSPLHF. DNA for the CDR3: TGCAGTGCTAGAAAAACAGGGACAGGGGGCTCCTATAATTCACCCCTCCACTTT.

Only a few counts were recorded for this clonotype. The J gene is TRBJ2-1, the V gene TRBV10-2; the match to TRBD2 covers 11 bases. CDR1 WSHSY and CDR2 SAAADI come from the germline V gene. This CDR3 contains 16 residues. The trim removed 2 bases at V and 7 bases at J, leaving 7 bases unmatched. In DNA, the CDR3 is TGCGCCAGCAGTGAGATAGCGGGGGGGTGGGGGAATGAGCAGTTCTTC. It specifies CASSEIAGGWGNEQFF.

This sequence joins TRBV18 and TRBJ2-2, with 7 bases matching TRBD1. V shed 4 bases, J shed 7 bases, and the junction held 9 bases outside the gene matches. Per germline, CDR1 KGHSH and CDR2 LQKENI. The CDR3 loop spans 15 amino acids. CDR3 in DNA: TGTGCCAGCTCACTCGACAGGGCTCAGGACGGGGAGCTGTTTTTT. Protein sequence: CASSLDRAQDGELFF.

In its sample, this clonotype was seen a few times. This chain joins TRBV12-3 or TRBV12-4 and TRBJ1-1; 11 bases fit TRBD1. The CDR3 loop spans 15 amino acids. Trimming at V came to 3 bases and at J to 6 bases, leaving 6 bases not matched to a gene. The CDR3 region has the DNA TGTGCCAGCAGTTTTGACGGACAGGGGGCCGCTGAAGCTTTCTTT. Protein product: CASSFDGQGAAEAFF.

The chain employs TRBV29-1 and TRBJ2-1; D gene ambiguous. Germline assignment: CDR1 SQVTM and CDR2 ANQGSEA. V dropped 2 bases and J dropped 8 bases, with 10 bases sitting between them. The CDR3 spans 12 residues. CDR3 sequence reads: CSVEQSGDEQFF. The CDR3 nucleotides are TGCAGCGTTGAACAATCTGGGGATGAGCAGTTCTTC.

This chain uses TRBV6-2 or TRBV6-3 with TRBJ1-5; 10 nucleotides line up with TRBD1. Germline CDR1 and CDR2: MNHEY and SVGEGT. CDR3 length equals 16 residues. J gave up 4 bases and V 7 bases, and 10 bases lay outside the gene matches. The chain's CDR3 is CASTKPGTGDNQPQHF. DNA of the CDR3: TGTGCCAGCACTAAACCTGGGACAGGGGATAATCAGCCCCAGCATTTT.

V is TRBV20-1 and J is TRBJ2-4, with D tentatively TRBD1 (6 bases). The last part of the DNA fits TRBJ2-5 better; the J call may be wrong. CDR1 and CDR2 (germline): DFQATT, SNEGSKA (reference sequence). The CDR3 extends over 13 amino acids. DNA for the CDR3: TGCAGTGCTAGAGAGGGGGCTAGGGAGACCCAGTACTTC. Its translation: CSAREGARETQYF.

The rearrangement joins TRBV6-1 to TRBJ1-2; D possibly corresponds to TRBD1 (6 bases). With 8 bases removed from V and 4 bases from J, the gap between germline ends came to 17 bases. Germline V gene sequence: CDR1 MNHNS, CDR2 SASEGT. The CDR3 is 14 residues long. The CDR3 reads CASLSLDRIYGYTF. DNA of the CDR3: TGTGCCAGCCTTAGCTTGGACAGAATCTATGGCTACACCTTC.

The rearrangement uses TRBV5-6 and TRBJ1-2; D not certain. V gave up 7 bases and J gave up 7 bases, with 14 bases separating them. The CDR3 length is 12 residues. CDR1 and CDR2 (germline): SGHDT, YYEEEE. The CDR3 reads CASGLGVGGYTF. DNA for the CDR3: TGTGCCAGCGGGCTGGGAGTGGGTGGCTACACCTTC.

The chain joins TRBV4-2 to TRBJ2-1; D ambiguous. From germline, CDR1 is LGHNA and CDR2 YNFKEQ. Trimming left V 0 bases short and J 5 bases short, with 17 bases between. The CDR3 spans 17 residues. The CDR3 protein is CASSQEMAPGVDNEQFF. DNA for the CDR3: TGTGCCAGCAGCCAAGAAATGGCTCCTGGGGTTGACAATGAGCAGTTCTTC.

The chain employs TRBV5-1 and TRBJ2-1; weak D call: TRBD1 (6 bases). Germline V CDR1 and CDR2: SGHRS, YFSETQ. V shed 7 bases and J shed 4 bases, with 15 bases lying between them. The CDR3 is made up of 14 amino acids. CDR3 DNA sequence: TGCGCCAGCCGTTCCGGACAGTCTTACAATGAGCAGTTCTTC. Its translation is CASRSGQSYNEQFF. Variable domain in full (rest from reference TRBV5-1 and TRBJ2-1): KAGVTQTPRYLIKTRGQQVTLSCSPISGHRSVSWYQQTPGQGLQFLFEYFSETQRNKGNFPGRFSGRQFSNSRSEMNVSTLELGDSALYLCASRSGQSYNEQFFGPGTRLTVL.

This rearrangement joins TRBV5-1 to TRBJ1-1; TRBD1 agrees at 8 bases. Germline CDR1 reads SGHRS; CDR2 reads YFSETQ. There are 15 residues in the CDR3. J lost 4 bases, V lost 1 base, and 6 bases had no gene match. CDR3 sequence reads: CASSLNTGGGTEAFF. The CDR3, as DNA: TGCGCCAGCAGCTTGAATACAGGGGGAGGCACTGAAGCTTTCTTT.

This clonotype was counted between two and nine times. This chain connects TRBV4-2 to TRBJ2-5, with 15 bases identical to TRBD2. This CDR3 is built from 17 residues. V shed 0 bases, J shed 2 bases, and the junction held 1 base outside the gene matches. CDR1 and CDR2 from the germline V gene are LGHNA and YNFKEQ. CDR3 residues: CASSQDGTSGGQETQYF. The CDR3 DNA reads TGTGCCAGCAGCCAAGATGGGACTAGCGGGGGGCAAGAGACCCAGTACTTC.

This clonotype was detected a few times. The chain joins TRBV18 to TRBJ2-6; weak D call: TRBD1 (5 bases). This CDR3 contains 16 residues. Trimming took 6 bases from V and 0 from J, leaving 12 bases between them. CDR1 KGHSH and CDR2 LQKENI come from the germline V gene. The CDR3 reads CASSRETVSGANVLTF. The DNA for the CDR3 is TGTGCCAGCTCGCGAGAGACAGTCTCTGGGGCCAACGTCCTGACTTTC. The entire variable domain, with the rest obtained from reference TRBV18 and TRBJ2-6, is as follows: NAGVMQNPRHLVRRRGQEARLRCSPMKGHSHVYWYRQLPEEGLKFMVYLQKENIIDESGMPKERFSAEFPKEGPSILRIQQVVRGDSAAYFCASSRETVSGANVLTFGAGSRLTVL.

The chain links TRBV5-1 to TRBJ2-4; 11 nucleotides align to TRBD2. The J call may not be correct, given that the DNA end is closer to TRBJ2-7. This CDR3 comprises 16 residues. Germline CDR1 SGHRS, CDR2 YFSETQ. The DNA for the CDR3 is TGCGCCAGCAGCTTGGGGACTAGCGGGCCCACCTACGAGCAGTACTTC. Its translation is CASSLGTSGPTYEQYF.

This clonotype was picked up a small number of times. The V call is TRBV20-1, the J call TRBJ2-3; TRBD2 matches 10 bases. V shed 1 base, J shed 7 bases, and the junction held 11 bases outside the gene matches. Germline lookup yields CDR1 DFQATT and CDR2 SNEGSKA (reference sequence). This CDR3 has 16 residues. DNA of the CDR3: TGCAGTGCTAGAGGCTCCCCAGCGGGGGGGCAGTATACGCAGTATTTT. Its translation: CSARGSPAGGQYTQYF.

As DNA, the CDR3 is TGCAGTGCTATACAGGGCATGAACACTGAAGCTTTCTTT. Protein product: CSAIQGMNTEAFF. The rearrangement joins TRBV20-1 to TRBJ1-1; D is perhaps TRBD1 (6 bases). With 4 bases removed from V and 0 bases from J, the gap between germline ends came to 9 bases. The CDR3 is made up of 13 amino acids. The V gene's germline CDR1 is DFQATT and CDR2 SNEGSKA (reference sequence).

The chain uses TRBV4-3 and TRBJ2-5, with D unclear. With 2 bases removed from V and 11 bases from J, the gap between germline ends came to 15 bases. Germline V gives CDR1 LGHNA, CDR2 YSLEER. This CDR3 spans 13 amino acids. Written as DNA, the CDR3 is TGCGCCAGCAGCCAATCGATGGAACATGAGCAGTACTTC. Its protein is CASSQSMEHEQYF.